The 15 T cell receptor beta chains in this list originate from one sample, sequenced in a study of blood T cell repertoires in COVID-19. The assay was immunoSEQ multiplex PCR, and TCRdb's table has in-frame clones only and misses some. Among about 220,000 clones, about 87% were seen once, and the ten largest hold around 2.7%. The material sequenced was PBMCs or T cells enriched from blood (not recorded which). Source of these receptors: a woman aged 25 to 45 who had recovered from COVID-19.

The CDR3 DNA sequence: TGTGCCAGCACCATGCCCCAGGGGGGCTCGTACACTGAAGCTTTCTTT. Its protein is CASTMPQGGSYTEAFF. The chain couples TRBV7-9 to TRBJ1-1; 7 nucleotides line up with TRBD1. In germline, CDR1 is SEHNR, CDR2 FQNEAQ (reference sequence). This CDR3 is built from 16 residues. V gave up 7 bases and J gave up 3 bases; unmatched junction bases: 14.

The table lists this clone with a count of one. This CDR3 is CASSSRGRLETQYF. CDR3 nucleotide sequence: TGTGCCAGCAGTTCAAGGGGGCGGCTCGAGACCCAGTACTTC. V and J are TRBV27 and TRBJ2-5, with TRBD1 identical over 7 bases. This CDR3 spans 14 amino acids. V was pared by 4 bases and J by 5 bases, with 7 bases of the junction left unmatched. The germline V gene encodes CDR1 MNHEY and CDR2 SMNVEV (reference sequence).

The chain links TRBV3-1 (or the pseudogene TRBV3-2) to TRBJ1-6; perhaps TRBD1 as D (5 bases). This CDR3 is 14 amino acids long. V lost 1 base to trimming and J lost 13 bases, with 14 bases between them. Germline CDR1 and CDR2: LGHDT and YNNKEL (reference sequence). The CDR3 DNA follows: TGTGCCAGCAGCCAAGCCTCCCAGGGATCGCCCCTCCACTTT. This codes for CASSQASQGSPLHF.

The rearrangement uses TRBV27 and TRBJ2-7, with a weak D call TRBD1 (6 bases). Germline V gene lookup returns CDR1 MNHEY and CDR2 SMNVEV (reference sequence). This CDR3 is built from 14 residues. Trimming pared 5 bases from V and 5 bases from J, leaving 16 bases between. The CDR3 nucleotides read TGTGCCAGCAGTCCCACTTCACAGGGCCACGAGCAGTACTTC. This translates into CASSPTSQGHEQYF.

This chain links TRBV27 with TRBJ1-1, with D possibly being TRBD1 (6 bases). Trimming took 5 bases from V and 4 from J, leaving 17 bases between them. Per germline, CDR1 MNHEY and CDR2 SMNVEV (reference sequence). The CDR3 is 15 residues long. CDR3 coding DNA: TGTGCCAGCAGTCCGCGACAGGCGTACGGCACTGAAGCTTTCTTT. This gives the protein CASSPRQAYGTEAFF.

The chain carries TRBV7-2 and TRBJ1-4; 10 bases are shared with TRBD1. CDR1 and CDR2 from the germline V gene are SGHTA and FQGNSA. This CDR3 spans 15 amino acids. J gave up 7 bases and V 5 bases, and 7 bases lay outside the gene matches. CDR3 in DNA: TGTGCCAGCAGCGCCGACAGGGGGCTAGGTGAAAAACTGTTTTTT. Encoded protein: CASSADRGLGEKLFF.

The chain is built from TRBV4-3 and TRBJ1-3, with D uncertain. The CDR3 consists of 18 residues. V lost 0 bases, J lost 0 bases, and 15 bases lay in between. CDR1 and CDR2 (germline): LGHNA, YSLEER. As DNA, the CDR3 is TGCGCCAGCAGCCAAGATCTTCCACTGGGCCGCTCTGGAAACACCATATATTTT. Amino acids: CASSQDLPLGRSGNTIYF.

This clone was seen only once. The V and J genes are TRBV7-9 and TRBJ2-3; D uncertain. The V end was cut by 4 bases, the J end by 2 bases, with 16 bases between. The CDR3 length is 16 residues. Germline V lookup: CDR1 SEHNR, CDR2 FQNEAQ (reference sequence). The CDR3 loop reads CASSWARSPDTDTQYF. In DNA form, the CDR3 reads TGTGCCAGCAGCTGGGCGCGATCCCCGGACACAGATACGCAGTATTTT.

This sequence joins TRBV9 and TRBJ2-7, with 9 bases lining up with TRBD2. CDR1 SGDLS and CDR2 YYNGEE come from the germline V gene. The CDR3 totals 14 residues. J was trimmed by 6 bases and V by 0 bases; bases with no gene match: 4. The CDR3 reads CASSVGSGGIEQYF. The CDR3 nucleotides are TGTGCCAGCAGCGTAGGTAGCGGGGGTATCGAGCAGTACTTC.

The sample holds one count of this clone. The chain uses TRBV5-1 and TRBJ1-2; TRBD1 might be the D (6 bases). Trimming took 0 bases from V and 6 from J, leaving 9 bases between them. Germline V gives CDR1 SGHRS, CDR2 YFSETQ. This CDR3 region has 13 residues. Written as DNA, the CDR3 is TGCGCCAGCAGCTTGGAAGGACAGAATGGCTACACCTTC. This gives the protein CASSLEGQNGYTF.

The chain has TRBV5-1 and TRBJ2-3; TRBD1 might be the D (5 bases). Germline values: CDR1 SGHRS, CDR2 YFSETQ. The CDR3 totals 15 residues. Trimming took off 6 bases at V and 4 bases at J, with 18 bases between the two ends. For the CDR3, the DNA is TGCGCCAGCACGCCCTCTCAGGGCCTATCAGATACGCAGTATTTT. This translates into CASTPSQGLSDTQYF. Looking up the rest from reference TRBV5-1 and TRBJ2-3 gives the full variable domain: KAGVTQTPRYLIKTRGQQVTLSCSPISGHRSVSWYQQTPGQGLQFLFEYFSETQRNKGNFPGRFSGRQFSNSRSEMNVSTLELGDSALYLCASTPSQGLSDTQYFGPGTRLTVL.

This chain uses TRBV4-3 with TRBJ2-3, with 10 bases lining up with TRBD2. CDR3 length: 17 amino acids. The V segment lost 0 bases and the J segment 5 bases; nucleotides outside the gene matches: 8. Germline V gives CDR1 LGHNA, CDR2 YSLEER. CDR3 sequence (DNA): TGCGCCAGCAGCCAAGATATCAGCGGGGGGGCCGTAGATACGCAGTATTTT. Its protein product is CASSQDISGGAVDTQYF.

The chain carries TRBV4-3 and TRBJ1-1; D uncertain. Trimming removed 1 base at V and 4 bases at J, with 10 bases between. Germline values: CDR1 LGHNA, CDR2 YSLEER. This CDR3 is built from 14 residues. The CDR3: CASSQVVRGTEAFF. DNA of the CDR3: TGCGCCAGCAGCCAAGTTGTCCGAGGCACTGAAGCTTTCTTT.

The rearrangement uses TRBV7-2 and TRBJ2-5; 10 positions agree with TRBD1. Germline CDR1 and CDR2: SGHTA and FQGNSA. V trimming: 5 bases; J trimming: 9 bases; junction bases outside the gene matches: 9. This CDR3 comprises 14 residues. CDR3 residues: CASSARQGAVSQYF. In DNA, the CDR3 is TGTGCCAGCAGCGCCCGACAGGGGGCCGTTTCCCAGTACTTC.

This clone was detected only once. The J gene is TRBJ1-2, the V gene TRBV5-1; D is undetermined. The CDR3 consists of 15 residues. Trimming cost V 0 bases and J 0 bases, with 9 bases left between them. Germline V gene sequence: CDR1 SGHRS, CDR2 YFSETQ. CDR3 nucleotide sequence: TGCGCCAGCAGCTTGGAAGACGGAGCTAACTATGGCTACACCTTC. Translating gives CASSLEDGANYGYTF. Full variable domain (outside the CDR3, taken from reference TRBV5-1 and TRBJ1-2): KAGVTQTPRYLIKTRGQQVTLSCSPISGHRSVSWYQQTPGQGLQFLFEYFSETQRNKGNFPGRFSGRQFSNSRSEMNVSTLELGDSALYLCASSLEDGANYGYTFGSGTRLTVV.